Described below is a single T cell receptor (beta chain) sequence and its context. The germline gene is not matched at one end of the junction; a read error may be the cause. This CDR3 has 15 amino acids. Germline-derived CDR1 and CDR2 are MDHEN and SYDVKM. The sample originates from a study of blood T cell repertoires in COVID-19. The overall study: PBMCs, B-cell-depleted T cells, or T cells provided the cDNA or gDNA that made up the material.

Only in-frame clones appear in the TCRdb table, and some are missing; sequencing was by immunoSEQ multiplex PCR. This sample has tens of thousands of clones; 70% to 90% occur once, and the top ten carry about 7.4%. Material: peripheral blood. The receptor was derived from a human donor with active COVID-19. The donor label of this sample is uncertain. V gene TRBV28 combines with J gene TRBJ2-7; 7 bases fit TRBD1. CDR3 loop: CAGSFFLGGKYEQYF. The DNA of the CDR3 is TGTGCCGGCAGTTTCTTTCTAGGGGGCAAATACGAGCAGTACTTC.